Below, one T cell receptor beta chain is given with its context. Its antigen remains unknown. CD45RA-negative memory and CD45RA+ naive subsets were split from the CD4+ cells. This CDR3 spans 13 amino acids. V dropped 2 bases and J dropped 4 bases, with 9 bases sitting between them. Germline V CDR1 and CDR2: SGDLS, YYNGEE. TCRdb keeps only in-frame clones here, not all; method: immunoSEQ multiplex PCR. Here the sample spans 2 million to 2.5 million clones, more than 90% being singletons. The data are from a study of shared clonotypes between healthy human individuals. On the study more broadly: Donors had three CD4 naive, three CD4 memory, two CD8 naive and one CD8 memory plate apiece.

Overall study results and limits: Naive CD4 clonotypes were shared across a few donors at about 5%. Non-shared clonotypes showed lower generation probabilities than clonotypes common to all four donors.

The chain employs TRBV9 and TRBJ1-1; D is perhaps TRBD1 (6 bases). The TCR sequence derives from a man aged 18 to 35 in good health. Sequenced input: naive CD4+ T cells sorted from blood. As for subset: CD45RA+ positively selected. The chain's CDR3 is CASSVTGSTEAFF. The DNA for the CDR3 is TGTGCCAGCAGCGTCACAGGGTCCACTGAAGCTTTCTTT.